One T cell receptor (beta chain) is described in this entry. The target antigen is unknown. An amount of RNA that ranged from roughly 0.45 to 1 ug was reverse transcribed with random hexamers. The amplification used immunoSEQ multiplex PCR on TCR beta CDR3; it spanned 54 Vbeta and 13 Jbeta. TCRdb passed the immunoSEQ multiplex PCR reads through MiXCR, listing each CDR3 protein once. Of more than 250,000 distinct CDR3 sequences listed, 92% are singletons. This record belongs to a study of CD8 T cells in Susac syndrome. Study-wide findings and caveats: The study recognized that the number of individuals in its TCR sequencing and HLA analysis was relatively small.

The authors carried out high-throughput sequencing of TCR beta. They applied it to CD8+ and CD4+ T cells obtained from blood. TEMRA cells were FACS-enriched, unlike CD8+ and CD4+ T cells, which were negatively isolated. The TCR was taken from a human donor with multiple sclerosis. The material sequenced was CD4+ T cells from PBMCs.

The CDR3, as DNA: TGTGCCAGCAGTCCCCCCGGGACAGGGTCCTACGAGCAGTACTTC. Protein product: CASSPPGTGSYEQYF. The chain couples TRBV27 to TRBJ2-7, with 9 bases fitting TRBD1. The germline V gene has CDR1 MNHEY and CDR2 SMNVEV (reference sequence). This CDR3 has 15 amino acids. V lost 5 bases and J lost 1; bases outside the gene matches: 6.